The 30 T cell receptor beta chains reported below all come from one sample, sequenced in a study of spatial heterogeneity in lung cancer. This sample's time point: sample taken at primary tumor resection. TCRdb recomputed calls from the 5' RACE reads with MiXCR, one row per CDR3 protein. The sample lists over a thousand distinct CDR3 sequences; over 7.5% were seen once. Antigen specificity for these receptors is unknown. Findings and limits, study-wide: Counts that tracked tumor mutation counts were those of expanded intratumoral alpha and beta TCRs.

The sample in question was lung tumor tissue, obtained at surgery. These receptors were taken from a female donor with early-stage non-small cell lung cancer.

This clonotype is judged medium-sized (0.01 to 0.1%). The library was prepared for alpha chains; this beta chain is a stray read, so its frequency means little. The CDR3 region is CASSLEGTGGVHGYTF. DNA of the CDR3: TGTGCCAGCAGCTTAGAGGGGACAGGGGGCGTGCATGGCTACACCTTC. V and J are TRBV7-2 and TRBJ1-2, with 12 positions matching TRBD1. Germline V gene data show CDR1 as SGHTA and CDR2 as FQGNSA. The CDR3 is 16 residues long. The J segment lost 6 bases and the V segment lost 1 base, leaving 6 bases of the junction unmatched.

This clonotype is categorized as medium-sized (0.01 to 0.1%). This beta chain is a stray read from a library made for alpha chains; its abundance is not meaningful. The chain carries TRBV6-6 and TRBJ2-2; TRBD1 agrees at 7 bases. Germline V gene sequence: CDR1 MNHNY, CDR2 SVGAGI (reference sequence). The CDR3 length is 15 residues. V lost 10 bases and J lost 1; bases outside the gene matches: 9. CDR3 residues: CATGGRGGNTGELFF. The CDR3, as DNA: TGTGCCACAGGGGGTCGAGGGGGGAACACCGGGGAGCTGTTTTTT.

By its share, this clonotype is medium-sized. In a library made to pick up alpha chains, this beta chain is a stray read with a size that means little. The rearrangement links TRBV12-3 or TRBV12-4 to TRBJ1-3, with 8 nucleotides matching TRBD1. The junction had 7 bases not matched to a gene; V was cut back by 5 bases and J by 4 bases. The CDR3 is made up of 15 amino acids. The CDR3 bases are TGTGCCAGCAGTGAGAGGACAGGGACGGGAAACACCATATATTTT. The encoded protein is CASSERTGTGNTIYF.

This clonotype is labeled as large. Because this beta chain is a stray read in a library intended to capture alpha chains, its abundance should not be given much weight. The chain links TRBV4-2 to TRBJ2-3; 8 bases map to TRBD2. CDR1 is LGHNA and CDR2 is YNFKEQ in the germline V gene. The CDR3 has 14 residues. Losses at the gene ends were 5 bases for V and 2 bases for J; bases not matched to a gene: 3. The CDR3 coding sequence is TGTGCCAGCAGCTATAGCGGGATCACAGATACGCAGTATTTT. Protein sequence: CASSYSGITDTQYF.

This clonotype was seen a handful of times. The library was prepared for alpha chains; this beta chain is a stray read, so its frequency means little. The chain uses TRBV10-3 and TRBJ2-5; the match to TRBD1 covers 10 bases. Germline CDR1 is ENHRY and CDR2 is SYGVKD. The J segment lost 4 bases and the V segment lost 6 bases, leaving 8 bases of the junction unmatched. The CDR3 totals 15 residues. DNA of the CDR3: TGTGCCATCAGCTCTTCGACAGGGGGCAGAGAGACCCAGTACTTC. It codes for CAISSSTGGRETQYF.

This clonotype is medium-sized in the sample. Little can be read into the size of this beta chain, an off-target read in a library designed for alpha chains. The V and J genes are TRBV6-5 and TRBJ2-2, with unresolved D. Per germline, CDR1 MNHEY and CDR2 SVGAGI. This CDR3 has 15 amino acids. The V and J ends lost 4 bases and 2 bases respectively, with 11 bases between them. CDR3 coding DNA: TGTGCCAGCAGTTTAGGCACCTTCAACACCGGGGAGCTGTTTTTT. It codes for CASSLGTFNTGELFF.

Judged by abundance, this clonotype is large. A library prepared for alpha chains yielded this beta chain as an off-target read; its size is of little meaning. The chain links TRBV3-1 to TRBJ2-7; D gene uncertain. Germline CDR1 LGHDT, CDR2 YNNKEL (reference sequence). The CDR3 is 13 residues long. Trimming cost V 3 bases and J 2 bases, with 8 bases left between them. This chain's CDR3 is CASSHGHPYEQYF. For the CDR3, the DNA is TGTGCCAGCAGCCATGGCCATCCCTACGAGCAGTACTTC.

This clonotype counts as medium-sized. The junction differs from germline at one of its ends, possibly a read error. Little can be read into the size of this beta chain, an off-target read in a library designed for alpha chains. The chain uses TRBV29-1 and TRBJ2-3; 7 bases align to TRBD1. CDR1 SQVTM and CDR2 ANQGSEA come from the germline V gene. This CDR3 is 14 amino acids long. CDR3 nucleotide sequence: TGCTGCGTGAGAGACAGGGCCGGCACAGATACGCAGTATTTT. Translation gives CCVRDRAGTDTQYF.

This clonotype is labeled medium-sized. This beta chain turned up in a library designed for alpha chains; as an off-target read, its abundance says little. V is TRBV20-1 and J is TRBJ2-7, with D perhaps matching TRBD2 (7 bases). CDR1 is DFQATT and CDR2 is SNEGSKA in the germline V gene (reference sequence). Trimming took 3 bases from V and 2 from J, leaving 14 bases between them. The CDR3 spans 14 residues. The CDR3 DNA sequence: TGCAGTGCTAGTTTGCGGGGGCCCCCCTACGAGCAGTACTTC. It is translated as CSASLRGPPYEQYF.

Judged by abundance, this clonotype is medium-sized. Being off target in a library aimed at alpha chains, this beta chain has a size of little meaning. The V and J genes are TRBV6-2 or TRBV6-3 and TRBJ2-1; D gene uncertain. V was shortened by 10 bases and J by 10 bases, with 14 bases between the two germline ends. Germline CDR1 MNHEY, CDR2 SVGEGT. The CDR3 has 11 residues. The CDR3 loop is CATSPTREQFF. The CDR3, as DNA: TGTGCCACGTCACCCACCCGCGAGCAGTTCTTC.

In its sample, this clonotype ranks as medium-sized. Found in a library prepared for alpha chains, this beta chain is an off-target read, and its abundance has little meaning. The chain employs TRBV4-3 and TRBJ1-5; D is ambiguous. Trimming took 0 bases from V and 6 from J, leaving 12 bases between them. The CDR3 extends over 15 amino acids. CDR1 LGHNA and CDR2 YSLEER come from the germline V gene. The DNA for the CDR3 is TGCGCCAGCAGCCAAGAACCCGATGGGAGTCAGCCCCAGCATTTT. It encodes CASSQEPDGSQPQHF.

This clonotype was detected many times. The library was designed around alpha chains, so this beta chain is a stray read whose abundance carries little weight. This chain links TRBV9 with TRBJ2-5, with TRBD2 identical over 7 bases. Germline CDR1 and CDR2: SGDLS and YYNGEE. This CDR3 is built from 15 residues. J was trimmed by 5 bases and V by 0 bases; bases with no gene match: 7. The CDR3 here is CASSVVAGVSETQYF. In nucleotides, the CDR3 is TGTGCCAGCAGCGTAGTGGCGGGAGTCAGTGAGACCCAGTACTTC.

A note on this clonotype: Being off target in a library aimed at alpha chains, this beta chain has a size of little meaning. The chain carries TRBV10-3 and TRBJ2-3; TRBD2 matches 9 bases. CDR3 length: 16 residues. V dropped 3 bases and J dropped 1; count of bases not matched to a gene: 5. Germline loops: CDR1 ENHRY, CDR2 SYGVKD. Here the CDR3 reads CAISDPGLAGTDTQYF. The CDR3 coding sequence is TGTGCCATCAGTGACCCGGGACTAGCTGGCACAGATACGCAGTATTTT.

This clonotype is medium-sized (0.01 to 0.1%) within its sample. In a library made to pick up alpha chains, this beta chain is a stray read with a size that means little. The chain combines TRBV28 with TRBJ2-7, with TRBD1 matching over 10 bases. Germline assignment: CDR1 MDHEN and CDR2 SYDVKM. V shed 6 bases, J shed 2 bases, and the junction held 1 base outside the gene matches. This CDR3 contains 13 residues. The CDR3 DNA sequence: TGTGCCAGCAGCGGGACAGGGGCCTACGAGCAGTACTTC. It specifies CASSGTGAYEQYF.

This clonotype was seen a few times. This beta chain is an unintended read in a library built for alpha chains; its size means little. The chain combines TRBV4-3 with TRBJ2-5; 7 positions match TRBD2. Per germline, CDR1 LGHNA and CDR2 YSLEER. J was trimmed by 6 bases and V by 0 bases; bases with no gene match: 7. The CDR3 spans 15 residues. DNA of the CDR3: TGCGCCAGCAGCCAAGATAGTGGAGCGGGGAAGACCCAGTACTTC. Its translation is CASSQDSGAGKTQYF.

Concerning this clonotype itself: A library made for alpha chains picked up this beta chain off target, so its size means little. V is TRBV5-1 and J is TRBJ2-5; D is tentatively TRBD1 or TRBD2 (5 bases each). Germline V gene sequence: CDR1 SGHRS, CDR2 YFSETQ. V was pared by 4 bases and J by 5 bases, with 12 bases between. This CDR3 contains 13 residues. CDR3 region: CASSADWGETQYF. In nucleotides, the CDR3 is TGCGCCAGCAGCGCAGACTGGGGGGAGACCCAGTACTTC.

This clonotype ranks as large. Its ends do not fully match the called genes, so a read error is possible. In a library made to pick up alpha chains, this beta chain is a stray read with a size that means little. This rearrangement joins TRBV20-1 to TRBJ1-5; possible D gene TRBD1, 6 bases. The CDR3 consists of 15 residues. Germline V gene lookup returns CDR1 DFQATT and CDR2 SNEGSKA (reference sequence). Here the CDR3 DNA reads TGCAGTGCTCGAGAGATAGGGGGGCGCAATCAGCCCCAGCATTTT. It yields the protein CSAREIGGRNQPQHF.

This clonotype is labeled large. A library prepared for alpha chains yielded this beta chain as an off-target read; its size is of little meaning. The chain has TRBV11-2 and TRBJ2-7; D tentatively reads TRBD1 or TRBD2 (5 bases each). CDR1 SGHAT and CDR2 FQNNGV come from the germline V gene. This CDR3 contains 14 residues. V was pared by 3 bases and J by 6 bases, with 15 bases between. CDR3 sequence (DNA): TGTGCCAGCAGCTTGGAGAGGGGCCCTTCCGAGCAGTACTTC. It yields the protein CASSLERGPSEQYF.

In this sample, this clonotype is medium-sized (0.01 to 0.1%). Within a library made for alpha chains, this beta chain is off target, and its count is uninformative. V is TRBV6-6 and J is TRBJ2-1; 9 bases map to TRBD2. This CDR3 is built from 15 residues. Germline CDR1 and CDR2: MNHNY and SVGAGI (reference sequence). Losses at the gene ends were 6 bases for V and 2 bases for J; bases not matched to a gene: 5. The CDR3 loop is CASRYPSGTYNEQFF. CDR3 DNA: TGTGCCAGCAGGTACCCTAGCGGGACCTACAATGAGCAGTTCTTC.

Within the sample, this clonotype is medium-sized (0.01 to 0.1%). Since the library was made to target alpha chains, this beta chain is a stray read and its abundance is not meaningful. Here the CDR3 DNA reads TGTGCCAGCAGCTTAAGGTCCCAGGGGGGGGCCCAGTACTTC. Its translation is CASSLRSQGGAQYF. The chain has TRBV28 and TRBJ2-5; D tentatively reads TRBD1 or TRBD2 (7 bases each). The ends were cut back, 6 bases at V and 9 bases at J, with 20 bases in the middle. CDR1 and CDR2 from the germline V gene are MDHEN and SYDVKM. This CDR3 is 14 amino acids long.

Notes on this clonotype: This beta chain represents an off-target read in a library built for alpha chains; its size is of limited meaning. The chain is built from TRBV20-1 and TRBJ2-1; possibly TRBD1 for D (5 bases). V lost 2 bases to trimming and J lost 6 bases, with 14 bases between them. The CDR3 has 14 residues. Germline CDR1 and CDR2: DFQATT and SNEGSKA (reference sequence). This CDR3 reads CSARPPAQGNEQFF. The CDR3 DNA sequence: TGCAGTGCTAGACCTCCGGCCCAGGGCAATGAGCAGTTCTTC.

Judged by abundance, this clonotype is medium-sized. This beta chain is a stray read from a library made for alpha chains; its abundance is not meaningful. The rearrangement joins TRBV3-1 to TRBJ2-2; 8 bases are a match to TRBD2. The CDR3 extends over 19 amino acids. Trimming removed 0 bases from V and 2 bases from J; junction bases left unmatched: 11. The V gene's germline CDR1 is LGHDT and CDR2 YNNKEL (reference sequence). DNA of the CDR3: TGTGCCAGCAGCCAAGAGGGGCAGTGGAGCGGGAGTAACACCGGGGAGCTGTTTTTT. Protein: CASSQEGQWSGSNTGELFF.

Relative to its sample, this clonotype is medium-sized (0.01 to 0.1%). This beta chain is a stray read from a library made for alpha chains; its abundance is not meaningful. The chain links TRBV20-1 to TRBJ2-5, with a weak D call TRBD2 (6 bases). The V end lost 6 bases, the J end lost 5 bases, and 16 bases lay between the germline ends. Germline V CDR1 and CDR2: DFQATT, SNEGSKA (reference sequence). The CDR3 is 13 residues long. The CDR3 loop is CSAGIAGSETQYF. The CDR3 DNA reads as TGCAGTGCCGGGATTGCGGGATCGGAGACCCAGTACTTC.

This clonotype has a handful of counts. This beta chain appears as a stray read in a library generated for alpha chains; its size is not informative. The chain combines TRBV20-1 with TRBJ2-7; D may be TRBD2 (6 bases). The CDR3 length is 12 residues. The V end was cut by 6 bases, the J end by 5 bases, with 14 bases between. Germline assignment: CDR1 DFQATT and CDR2 SNEGSKA (reference sequence). The CDR3 reads CSASSGFDEQYF. In nucleotides, the CDR3 is TGCAGTGCCTCAAGCGGGTTCGACGAGCAGTACTTC.

This clonotype is termed medium-sized. An end of the junction does not agree with germline; a read error may underlie this. This beta chain is an off-target read within a library intended for alpha chains, so its frequency means little. The chain recombines TRBV7-8 with TRBJ2-7; a weak D match, TRBD2 (7 bases). The length of the CDR3 is 11 residues. Per the germline V gene, CDR1 is SGHVS and CDR2 is FQNEAQ. This chain's CDR3 is CASSSRGAPHF. Written as DNA, the CDR3 is TGTGCCAGCAGCTCCCGGGGGGCCCCACACTTC.

The table lists this clonotype with many counts. Since the library was made to target alpha chains, this beta chain is a stray read and its abundance is not meaningful. The chain employs TRBV6-4 and TRBJ2-3, with D perhaps assigned TRBD1 or TRBD2 (5 bases each). This CDR3 has 16 amino acids. V dropped 3 bases and J dropped 4 bases, with 17 bases sitting between them. Germline CDR1 MRHNA, CDR2 SNTAGT. The CDR3 reads CASSEGAGSGPDTQYF. Here the CDR3 DNA reads TGTGCCAGCAGTGAAGGGGCGGGTTCCGGGCCAGATACGCAGTATTTT.

This clonotype has at least ten counts. This beta chain is a stray read from a library made for alpha chains; its abundance is not meaningful. This chain joins TRBV3-1 and TRBJ2-2; possibly TRBD1 for D (6 bases). Per the germline V gene, CDR1 is LGHDT and CDR2 is YNNKEL (reference sequence). The V end was cut by 1 base, the J end by 12 bases, with 18 bases between. CDR3 size: 15 residues. The CDR3: CASSQGSPGDGQLFF. In DNA form, the CDR3 reads TGTGCCAGCAGCCAAGGATCGCCAGGGGACGGCCAGCTGTTTTTT.

This clonotype is labeled as medium-sized. Since it is a stray read in a library aimed at alpha chains, this beta chain has a size that is not meaningful. The rearrangement links TRBV9 to TRBJ2-2; 7 nucleotides match TRBD1. This CDR3 comprises 12 residues. Losses at the gene ends were 6 bases for V and 7 bases for J; bases not matched to a gene: 3. CDR1 is SGDLS and CDR2 is YYNGEE in the germline V gene. The CDR3 here is CASIGGYGELFF. DNA for the CDR3: TGTGCCAGCATAGGGGGCTACGGGGAGCTGTTTTTT. The full variable domain, rest sourced from reference TRBV9 and TRBJ2-2, is DSGVTQTPKHLITATGQRVTLRCSPRSGDLSVYWYQQSLDQGLQFLIQYYNGEERAKGNILERFSAQQFPDLHSELNLSSLELGDSALYFCASIGGYGELFFGEGSRLTVL.

This clonotype has ten or more counts. This beta chain is a stray read from a library made for alpha chains; its abundance is not meaningful. The J gene is TRBJ1-1, the V gene TRBV27; D is uncertain. Germline values: CDR1 MNHEY, CDR2 SMNVEV (reference sequence). Trimming took 5 bases from V and 3 from J, leaving 10 bases between them. This CDR3 region has 13 residues. Here the CDR3 reads CASSPRTDTEAFF. The CDR3 DNA sequence: TGTGCCAGCAGTCCCCGGACGGACACTGAAGCTTTCTTT.

Concerning this clonotype: Because this beta chain is a stray read in a library intended to capture alpha chains, its abundance should not be given much weight. The chain carries TRBV7-2 and TRBJ2-6; no definite D call. Germline assignment: CDR1 SGHTA and CDR2 FQGNSA. The CDR3 is 14 amino acids. Trimming left V 4 bases short and J 4 bases short, with 8 bases between. The CDR3 protein is CASSSGSGANVLTF. The CDR3 DNA reads TGTGCCAGCAGCTCCGGCTCGGGGGCCAACGTCCTGACTTTC.